The 29 T cell receptor beta chains below come from one sample, sequenced in a study of T cells in Graves' hyperthyroidism and ophthalmopathy. Researchers amplified the TCR beta CDR3 regions from RNA transcripts. With the HTBI primer set, the TCR CDR3 went through a first round of RT-PCR. TCRdb re-called the multiplex PCR reads through MiXCR, storing one row per CDR3 protein. The repertoire includes a few hundred thousand distinct CDR3 sequences, less than 25% of them detected once, and approximately 26% sits in the top ten. Input material: blood. These receptors originate from a man aged 18 to 29 with Graves' hyperthyroidism.

This clonotype was detected ten times or more. The chain has TRBV15 and TRBJ1-2; perhaps TRBD1 as D (5 bases). V shed 1 base and J shed 0 bases, with 18 bases lying between them. This CDR3 contains 18 residues. The V gene's germline CDR1 is LNHNV and CDR2 YYDKDF (reference sequence). This CDR3 reads CATSRGGGDRKANYGYTF. CDR3 nucleotides: TGTGCCACCAGCAGAGGCGGAGGGGATCGAAAAGCTAACTATGGCTACACCTTC.

This sequence joins TRBV28 and TRBJ1-5; 7 bases line up with TRBD1. J gave up 7 bases and V 5 bases, and 8 bases lay outside the gene matches. The length of the CDR3 is 14 residues. Germline lookup yields CDR1 MDHEN and CDR2 SYDVKM. CDR3 residues: CASSLGQSGQPQHF. In DNA form, the CDR3 reads TGTGCCAGCAGTCTGGGACAGTCAGGACAGCCCCAGCATTTT.

This clonotype was counted only a few times. This chain uses TRBV4-1 with TRBJ1-3, with D perhaps TRBD1 (5 bases). Looked up from germline, CDR1 is MGHRA and CDR2 is YSYEKL. The CDR3 spans 16 residues. V was clipped by 0 bases and J by 0 bases, with 9 bases between them. CDR3 coding DNA: TGCGCCAGCAGCCAAGATACGGGACTCTCTGGAAACACCATATATTTT. Translation: CASSQDTGLSGNTIYF.

This clonotype was recorded only once. The chain employs TRBV13 and TRBJ2-2; no reliable D call. The CDR3 runs 14 residues. The V end was cut by 4 bases, the J end by 1 base, with 7 bases between. CDR1 and CDR2 (germline): PRHDT, FYEKMQ (reference sequence). DNA for the CDR3: TGTGCCAGCAGCTGGCCGGGGAACACCGGGGAGCTGTTTTTT. Residues: CASSWPGNTGELFF.

For this clonotype: One end of the junction varies from germline; a read error may be responsible. The J gene is TRBJ2-5, the V gene TRBV12-3 or TRBV12-4; weak D call: TRBD1 (5 bases). The length of the CDR3 is 14 residues. CDR3 in amino acids: CASSLGQGPETQYF. The CDR3, as DNA: TGTGCCAGCAGTTTAGGTCAGGGCCCAGAGACTCAGTACTTC.

This clonotype was observed a few times. The V gene is TRBV5-4, the J gene TRBJ2-5, with a weak D call TRBD1 (6 bases). Germline V gene sequence: CDR1 SGHNT, CDR2 YYREEE (reference sequence). Trimming removed 4 bases at V and 5 bases at J, with 18 bases between. The CDR3 is made up of 15 amino acids. CDR3 bases: TGTGCCAGCAGCCCGAGTGGGGGCTGGGTGGAGACCCAGTACTTC. Its translation is CASSPSGGWVETQYF.

In this sample, this clonotype turned up many times. The chain carries TRBV6-1 and TRBJ1-5, with TRBD1 matching 7 bases. With 5 bases clipped from V and 3 bases from J, the junction kept 7 bases outside the gene matches. The CDR3 loop spans 15 amino acids. CDR1 and CDR2 (germline): MNHNS, SASEGT. The CDR3 reads CASSRAGGPNQPQHF. CDR3 in DNA: TGTGCCAGCAGTAGGGCAGGGGGTCCCAATCAGCCCCAGCATTTT.

This clonotype was observed at least ten times. This chain links TRBV5-1 with TRBJ1-2, with TRBD1 matching 7 bases. Looked up from germline, CDR1 is SGHRS and CDR2 is YFSETQ. This CDR3 comprises 14 residues. J lost 5 bases, V lost 7 bases, and 11 bases had no gene match. CDR3 loop: CASGRDSMNYGYTF. The CDR3 DNA sequence: TGCGCCAGCGGCCGGGACAGTATGAATTATGGCTACACCTTC.

This clonotype was detected ten times or more. The chain carries TRBV25-1 and TRBJ1-4, with D hard to call. Germline-derived CDR1 and CDR2 are MGHDK and SYGVNS. V was pared by 1 base and J by 7 bases, with 7 bases between. The CDR3 is 13 residues long. The CDR3 loop is CASSEFGSEKLFF. As DNA, the CDR3 is TGTGCCAGCAGTGAATTTGGATCTGAAAAACTGTTTTTT.

This chain connects TRBV4-1 to TRBJ2-7, with unresolved D. Germline CDR1 reads MGHRA; CDR2 reads YSYEKL. V was shortened by 0 bases and J by 3 bases, with 12 bases between the two germline ends. The CDR3 is made up of 15 amino acids. The CDR3 here is CASSQEKGTGYEQYF. DNA of the CDR3: TGCGCCAGCAGCCAAGAAAAGGGTACGGGCTACGAGCAGTACTTC.

This clonotype was seen only a few times. This sequence joins TRBV19 and TRBJ1-3; D remains ambiguous. Germline CDR1 is LNHDA and CDR2 is SQIVND (reference sequence). The CDR3 loop spans 16 amino acids. V was trimmed by 2 bases and J by 4 bases, leaving 15 bases between them. CDR3 DNA sequence: TGTGCCAGTAGTATAAAGAGTTTTGGCCTCGGAAACACCATATATTTT. Amino acids: CASSIKSFGLGNTIYF.

This chain joins TRBV27 and TRBJ1-5; D gene uncertain. V was clipped by 2 bases and J by 7 bases, with 12 bases between them. The germline CDR1 and CDR2 sequences are MNHEY and SMNVEV (reference sequence). The CDR3 runs to 14 residues. CDR3 sequence reads: CASSLKVTGQPQHF. In DNA form, the CDR3 reads TGTGCCAGCAGTTTAAAGGTCACGGGCCAGCCCCAGCATTTT.

This clonotype came up many times. The genes are TRBV28 and TRBJ2-7, with 9 bases identical to TRBD1. In germline, CDR1 is MDHEN, CDR2 SYDVKM. V lost 3 bases, J lost 3 bases, and 3 bases stayed unmatched. CDR3 length equals 14 residues. The CDR3 region has the DNA TGTGCCAGCAGTTTTATGGGACAGGGCTACGAGCAGTACTTC. Encoded protein: CASSFMGQGYEQYF.

The chain is built from TRBV28 and TRBJ2-7; D gene uncertain. V was cut by 3 bases and J by 0 bases, with 12 bases left in between. CDR1 is MDHEN and CDR2 is SYDVKM in the germline V gene. The CDR3 contains 15 residues. Written as DNA, the CDR3 is TGTGCCAGCAGTTTCACAGTTAAATCCTCCTACGAGCAGTACTTC. As protein: CASSFTVKSSYEQYF.

This clonotype occurred a few times. The chain carries TRBV9 and TRBJ2-7; possibly TRBD1 or TRBD2 for D (6 bases each). V lost 3 bases, J lost 5 bases, and 15 bases lay in between. The germline V gene has CDR1 SGDLS and CDR2 YYNGEE. The CDR3 loop spans 14 amino acids. The CDR3: CASSAGAGDHEQYF. The CDR3 coding sequence is TGTGCCAGCAGCGCGGGGGCAGGGGACCACGAGCAGTACTTC.

The sample holds many counts of this clonotype. This rearrangement joins TRBV2 to TRBJ1-5; no reliable D call. The V gene lost 4 bases and the J gene lost 4 bases, with 17 bases spanning the gap. CDR3 length equals 16 residues. The germline V gene encodes CDR1 SNHLY and CDR2 FYNNEI. For the CDR3, the DNA is TGTGCCAGCAGTGTTCTGGCGTCTGGTGTTAATCAGCCCCAGCATTTT. This translates into CASSVLASGVNQPQHF. The full variable domain, its missing parts supplied by reference TRBV2 and TRBJ1-5, is EPEVTQTPSHQVTQMGQEVILRCVPISNHLYFYWYRQILGQKVEFLVSFYNNEISEKSEIFDDQFSVERPDGSNFTLKIRSTKLEDSAMYFCASSVLASGVNQPQHFGDGTRLSIL.

This clonotype was found a few times. This sequence joins TRBV15 and TRBJ1-1; perhaps TRBD1 as D (5 bases). CDR1 is LNHNV, CDR2 YYDKDF, per germline (reference sequence). The length of the CDR3 is 16 residues. V was clipped by 3 bases and J by 1 base, with 15 bases between them. DNA of the CDR3: TGTGCCACCAGCAGCCCTTTCGGGGGGGAGAACACTGAAGCTTTCTTT. It translates to CATSSPFGGENTEAFF.

This clonotype has ten or more counts. V is TRBV20-1 and J is TRBJ1-5, with D perhaps TRBD1 (6 bases). The CDR3 extends over 14 amino acids. The germline V gene encodes CDR1 DFQATT and CDR2 SNEGSKA (reference sequence). The V gene lost 5 bases and the J gene lost 1 base, with 12 bases spanning the gap. CDR3 nucleotides: TGCAGTGCTCTCAGGGGAAGAAGCAATCAGCCCCAGCATTTT. Translating gives CSALRGRSNQPQHF.

This clonotype was seen more than once but under ten times. A read error is possible here, since a much larger clone lies one base away. CDR3 sequence (DNA): TGTGCCACCAGGCTGGGGGGGAACACTGAAGCTTTCTTT. Encoded protein: CATRLGGNTEAFF. The V call is TRBV2, the J call TRBJ1-1; weak D call: TRBD1 (5 bases). CDR3 size: 13 residues. The germline gives CDR1 SNHLY, CDR2 FYNNEI. V lost 10 bases to trimming and J lost 1 base, with 13 bases between them.

This clonotype was seen a handful of times. The chain couples TRBV4-1 to TRBJ1-1; TRBD1 matches 8 bases. CDR1 and CDR2 from the germline V gene are MGHRA and YSYEKL. V shed 5 bases, J shed 5 bases, and the junction held 10 bases outside the gene matches. The CDR3 sequence is 15 residues long. In DNA, the CDR3 is TGCGCCAGCAGCTTCCCAGGACAGGGAGGAACTGAAGCTTTCTTT. Its translation is CASSFPGQGGTEAFF.

The chain combines TRBV3-1 with TRBJ2-2, with TRBD1 matching 7 bases. The CDR3 extends over 14 amino acids. Per the germline V gene, CDR1 is LGHDT and CDR2 is YNNKEL (reference sequence). Unmatched junction bases numbered 6, after V lost 8 bases and J lost 3 bases. This chain's CDR3 is CASGDRVDTGELFF. CDR3 in DNA: TGTGCCAGCGGCGACAGGGTGGACACCGGGGAGCTGTTTTTT. The complete variable domain, with remaining parts taken from reference TRBV3-1 and TRBJ2-2, reads DTAVSQTPKYLVTQMGNDKSIKCEQNLGHDTMYWYKQDSKKFLKIMFSYNNKELIINETVPNRFSPKSPDKAHLNLHINSLELGDSAVYFCASGDRVDTGELFFGEGSRLTVL.

The chain carries TRBV12-3 or TRBV12-4 and TRBJ1-2; 7 bases fit TRBD1. The trim removed 6 bases at V and 1 base at J, leaving 8 bases unmatched. The length of the CDR3 is 15 residues. For the CDR3, the DNA is TGTGCCAGCAGCTCCCATAGGGACAGTAACTATGGCTACACCTTC. It encodes CASSSHRDSNYGYTF.

Ten or more counts support this clonotype. One junction end disagrees with the germline gene, perhaps due to a read error. J is TRBJ1-1 and V is TRBV5-1, with D perhaps TRBD1 (5 bases). CDR1 and CDR2 from the germline V gene are SGHRS and YFSETQ. CDR3 length: 14 amino acids. The CDR3 nucleotides read TGTGCCAGCAGCCTCGGACAAACGAACACTGAAGCTTTCTTT. It translates to CASSLGQTNTEAFF.

There are many counts of this clonotype. This chain joins TRBV6-1 and TRBJ1-1; the D gene is possibly TRBD1 (6 bases). From germline, CDR1 is MNHNS and CDR2 SASEGT. CDR3 length equals 12 residues. The V end was cut by 5 bases, the J end by 9 bases, with 13 bases between. The CDR3 coding sequence is TGTGCCAGCAGTCCACGGGGGCTCCAAGCTTTCTTT. The encoded protein is CASSPRGLQAFF.

This clonotype has at least ten counts. This rearrangement joins TRBV7-2 to TRBJ2-7; the match to TRBD1 covers 7 bases. Germline loops: CDR1 SGHTA, CDR2 FQGNSA. V lost 5 bases, J lost 0 bases, and 4 bases stayed unmatched. The CDR3 totals 14 residues. CDR3 sequence reads: CASSPDRASYEQYF. The CDR3, as DNA: TGTGCCAGCAGCCCCGACAGGGCCTCCTACGAGCAGTACTTC.

The chain couples TRBV11-2 to TRBJ2-5, with 8 bases aligning to TRBD2. V was clipped by 5 bases and J by 4 bases; unmatched bases: 6. Germline values: CDR1 SGHAT, CDR2 FQNNGV. This CDR3 is built from 14 residues. This chain's CDR3 is CASSGPGLVETQYF. The CDR3 nucleotides read TGTGCCAGCAGCGGACCGGGACTAGTAGAGACCCAGTACTTC.

This clonotype was counted a few times. This chain joins TRBV7-9 and TRBJ1-2, with a tentative D call TRBD1 (6 bases). Germline lookup yields CDR1 SEHNR and CDR2 FQNEAQ (reference sequence). Trimming left V 5 bases short and J 7 bases short, with 20 bases between. The CDR3 runs 15 residues. The CDR3 reads CASSPTTQGGGGYTF. In DNA, the CDR3 is TGTGCCAGCAGCCCTACGACACAGGGAGGGGGTGGCTACACCTTC.

This clonotype came up once. The chain joins TRBV28 to TRBJ2-7, with D perhaps TRBD2 (6 bases). Germline CDR1 and CDR2: MDHEN and SYDVKM. V lost 5 bases and J 3 bases, leaving 20 bases between the germline ends. The CDR3 runs 16 residues. The CDR3 region is CASSAGWARADYEQYF. The DNA for the CDR3 is TGTGCCAGCAGTGCGGGATGGGCCAGGGCGGACTACGAGCAGTACTTC.

The table lists this clonotype with many counts. The V and J genes are TRBV6-5 and TRBJ1-1; 9 bases fit TRBD1. CDR3 length: 14 residues. Germline loops: CDR1 MNHEY, CDR2 SVGAGI. V trimming: 1 base; J trimming: 3 bases; junction bases outside the gene matches: 0. CDR3 nucleotide sequence: TGTGCCAGCAGTTACTGGACAGGGGACACTGAAGCTTTCTTT. This sequence encodes CASSYWTGDTEAFF.